This T cell receptor (beta chain) was captured in a study of patients and donors after allogeneic stem cell transplantation. TCRdb re-analysed the RT-PCR reads in MiXCR, keeping a single row per CDR3 protein. This table has 920,000 or so distinct CDR3 sequences, more than 15% appearing once. Germline V CDR1 and CDR2: SGHKS, YYEKEE (reference sequence). The CDR3 totals 14 residues. J was trimmed by 2 bases and V by 7 bases; bases with no gene match: 6. Sequencing was performed on blood, either unsorted or a sorted T cell fraction (not recorded which). The J gene is TRBJ2-3, the V gene TRBV5-5, with 8 bases aligning to TRBD2. The receptor's source is a human donor who was either an allogeneic HSCT recipient or a stem cell or donor lymphocyte infusion donor (not recorded which). It is not recorded whose cells these are; they may come from a transplant donor. As DNA, the CDR3 is TGTGCCAGCCGACTAGCGCATATCACAGATACGCAGTATTTT. Translation gives CASRLAHITDTQYF.